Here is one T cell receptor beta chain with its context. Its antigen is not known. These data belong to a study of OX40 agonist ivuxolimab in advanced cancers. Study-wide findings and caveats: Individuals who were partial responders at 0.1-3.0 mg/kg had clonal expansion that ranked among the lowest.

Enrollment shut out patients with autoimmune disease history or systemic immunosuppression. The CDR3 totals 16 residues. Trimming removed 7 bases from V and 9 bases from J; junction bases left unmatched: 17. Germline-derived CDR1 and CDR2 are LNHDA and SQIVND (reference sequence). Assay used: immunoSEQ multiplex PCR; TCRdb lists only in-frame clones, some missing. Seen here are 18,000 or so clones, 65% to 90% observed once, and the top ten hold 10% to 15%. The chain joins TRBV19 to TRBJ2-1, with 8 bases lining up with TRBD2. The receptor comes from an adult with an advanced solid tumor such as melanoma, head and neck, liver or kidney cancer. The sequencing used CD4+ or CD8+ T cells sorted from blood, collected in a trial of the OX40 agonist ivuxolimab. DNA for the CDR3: TGTGCCAGTAAGGGTGGGCGGGGGGTAAAAGGGAGTGAGCAGTTCTTC. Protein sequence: CASKGGRGVKGSEQFF.